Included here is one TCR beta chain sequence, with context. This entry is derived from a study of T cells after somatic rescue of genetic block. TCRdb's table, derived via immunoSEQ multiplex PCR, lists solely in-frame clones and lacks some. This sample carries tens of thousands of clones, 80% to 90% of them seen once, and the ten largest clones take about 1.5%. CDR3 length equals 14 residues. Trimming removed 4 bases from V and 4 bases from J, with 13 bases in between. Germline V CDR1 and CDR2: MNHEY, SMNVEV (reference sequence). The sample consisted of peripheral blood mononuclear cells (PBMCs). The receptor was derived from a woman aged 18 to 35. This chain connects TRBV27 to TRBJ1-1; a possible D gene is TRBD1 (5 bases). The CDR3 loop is CASSWLPRGTEAFF. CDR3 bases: TGTGCCAGCAGTTGGCTCCCGAGGGGCACTGAAGCTTTCTTT.